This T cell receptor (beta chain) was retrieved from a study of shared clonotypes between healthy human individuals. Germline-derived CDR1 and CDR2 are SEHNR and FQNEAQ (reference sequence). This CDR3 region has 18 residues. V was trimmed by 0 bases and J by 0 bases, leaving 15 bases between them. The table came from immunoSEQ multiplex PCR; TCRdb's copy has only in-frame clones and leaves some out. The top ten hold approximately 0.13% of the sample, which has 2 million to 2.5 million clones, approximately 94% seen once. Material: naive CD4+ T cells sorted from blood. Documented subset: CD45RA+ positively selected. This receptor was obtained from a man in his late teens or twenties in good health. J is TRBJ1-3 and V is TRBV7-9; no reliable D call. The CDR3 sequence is CASSLAQAGSGSGNTIYF. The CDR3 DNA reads TGTGCCAGCAGCTTAGCGCAGGCAGGCAGTGGCTCTGGAAACACCATATATTTT.